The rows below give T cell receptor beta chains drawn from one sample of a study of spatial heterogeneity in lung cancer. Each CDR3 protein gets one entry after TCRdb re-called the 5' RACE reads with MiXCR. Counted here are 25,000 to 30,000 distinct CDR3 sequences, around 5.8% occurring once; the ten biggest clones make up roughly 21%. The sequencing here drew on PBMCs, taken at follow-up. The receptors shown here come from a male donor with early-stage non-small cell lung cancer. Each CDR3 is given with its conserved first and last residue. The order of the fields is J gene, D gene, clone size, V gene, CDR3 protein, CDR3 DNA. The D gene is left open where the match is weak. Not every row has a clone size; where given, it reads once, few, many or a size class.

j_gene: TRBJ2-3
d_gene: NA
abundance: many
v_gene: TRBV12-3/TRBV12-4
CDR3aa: CASSWGDTQYF
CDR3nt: TGTGCCAGCAGTTGGGGGGATACGCAGTATTTT

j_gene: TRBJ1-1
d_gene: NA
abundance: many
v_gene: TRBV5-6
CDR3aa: CASSPGVLTEAFF
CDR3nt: TGTGCCAGCAGCCCCGGAGTGCTCACTGAAGCTTTCTTT

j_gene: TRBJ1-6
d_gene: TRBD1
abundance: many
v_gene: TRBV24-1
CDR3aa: CATRGQGRGSPLHF
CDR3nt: TGTGCCACCCGAGGACAGGGAAGAGGCTCACCCCTCCACTTT

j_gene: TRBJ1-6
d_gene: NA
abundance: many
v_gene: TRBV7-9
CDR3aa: CASSLARTDNSPLHF
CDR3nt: TGTGCCAGCAGCTTAGCCCGGACTGATAATTCACCCCTCCACTTT

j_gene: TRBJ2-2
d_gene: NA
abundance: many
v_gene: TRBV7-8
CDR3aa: CASSLEAGSTGELFF
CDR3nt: TGTGCCAGCAGCTTAGAAGCAGGGTCCACCGGGGAGCTGTTTTTT

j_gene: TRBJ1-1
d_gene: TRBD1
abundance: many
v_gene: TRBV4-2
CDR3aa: CASSQGQGFTEAFF
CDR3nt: TGTGCCAGCAGCCAGGGACAGGGGTTCACTGAAGCTTTCTTT

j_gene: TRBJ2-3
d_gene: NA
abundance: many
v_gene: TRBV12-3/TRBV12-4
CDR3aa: CASSTGQPYTDTQYF
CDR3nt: TGTGCCAGCAGTACTGGACAGCCATACACAGATACGCAGTATTTT

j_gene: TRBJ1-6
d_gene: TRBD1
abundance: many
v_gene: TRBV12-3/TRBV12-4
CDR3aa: CASSPTGSSSPLHF
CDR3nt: TGTGCCAGCAGCCCGACAGGGAGCAGCTCACCCCTCCACTTT

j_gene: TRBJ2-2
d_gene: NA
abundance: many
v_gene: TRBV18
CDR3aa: CASSPPSVTGELFF
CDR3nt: TGTGCCAGCTCACCACCGTCCGTAACCGGGGAGCTGTTTTTT

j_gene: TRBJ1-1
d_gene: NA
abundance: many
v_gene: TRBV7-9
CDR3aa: CASSLVGGPEAFF
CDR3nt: TGTGCCAGCAGCTTAGTTGGAGGACCTGAAGCTTTCTTT

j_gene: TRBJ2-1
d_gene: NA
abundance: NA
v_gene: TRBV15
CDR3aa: CATSSGAGSYNEQFF
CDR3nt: TGTGCCACCAGCAGTGGGGCGGGCTCCTACAATGAGCAGTTCTTC

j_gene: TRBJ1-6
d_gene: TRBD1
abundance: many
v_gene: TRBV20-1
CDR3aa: CSASPGTGDHSPLHF
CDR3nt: TGCAGTGCTAGCCCCGGGACAGGGGATCATTCACCCCTCCACTTT

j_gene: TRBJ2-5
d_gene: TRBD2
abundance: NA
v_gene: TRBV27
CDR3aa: CASSLRASGGAHRETQYF
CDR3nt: TGTGCCAGCAGTTTAAGGGCCTCCGGGGGGGCCCATCGAGAGACCCAGTACTTC

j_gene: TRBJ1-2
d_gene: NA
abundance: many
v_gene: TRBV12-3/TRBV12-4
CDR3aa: CASTPLRGDGYTF
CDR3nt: TGTGCCAGCACCCCCCTGCGGGGTGATGGCTACACCTTC

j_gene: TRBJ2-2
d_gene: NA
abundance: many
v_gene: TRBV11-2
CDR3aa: CASSLDRHTGELFF
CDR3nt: TGTGCCAGCAGCTTAGACAGGCACACCGGGGAGCTGTTTTTT

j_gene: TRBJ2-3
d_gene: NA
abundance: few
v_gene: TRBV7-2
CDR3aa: CASSLVGATTDTQYF
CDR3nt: TGTGCCAGCAGCTTGGTCGGGGCTACCACAGATACGCAGTATTTT

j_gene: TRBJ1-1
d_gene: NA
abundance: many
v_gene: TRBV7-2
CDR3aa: CASSLYLVKNTEAFF
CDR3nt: TGTGCCAGCAGCCTTTATTTAGTCAAGAACACTGAAGCTTTCTTT

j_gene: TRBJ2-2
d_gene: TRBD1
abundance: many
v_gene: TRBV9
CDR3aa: CASSGGQGRTGELFF
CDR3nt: TGTGCCAGCAGCGGCGGACAGGGTCGCACCGGGGAGCTGTTTTTT

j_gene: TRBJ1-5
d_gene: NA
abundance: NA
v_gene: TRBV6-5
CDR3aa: CASSYSGVGNQPQHF
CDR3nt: TGTGCCAGCAGTTACTCAGGGGTCGGCAATCAGCCCCAGCATTTT

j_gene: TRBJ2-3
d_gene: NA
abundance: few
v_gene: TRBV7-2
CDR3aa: CVSVQGGDTQYF
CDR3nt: TGTGTCAGCGTACAAGGAGGGGATACGCAGTATTTT

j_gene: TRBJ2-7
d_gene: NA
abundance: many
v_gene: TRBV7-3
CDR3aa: CASSGAGSYEQYF
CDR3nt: TGTGCCAGCAGCGGGGCCGGATCCTACGAGCAGTACTTC

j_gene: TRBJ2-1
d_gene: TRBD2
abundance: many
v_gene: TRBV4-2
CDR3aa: CASSQEVGGGSYNEQFF
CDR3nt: TGTGCCAGCAGCCAAGAAGTAGGCGGGGGATCTTACAATGAGCAGTTCTTC

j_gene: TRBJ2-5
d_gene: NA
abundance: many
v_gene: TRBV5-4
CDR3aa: CASSLGQGGGTQYF
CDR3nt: TGTGCCAGCAGCTTGGGCCAGGGAGGTGGGACCCAGTACTTC

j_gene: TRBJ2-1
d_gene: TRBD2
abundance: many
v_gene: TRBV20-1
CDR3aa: CSARRHLGGNEQFF
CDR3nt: TGCAGTGCTAGACGACACCTGGGGGGGAATGAGCAGTTCTTC

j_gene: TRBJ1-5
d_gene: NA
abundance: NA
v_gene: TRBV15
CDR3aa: CATSRDNRVRQPQHF
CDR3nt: TGTGCCACCAGCAGAGATAACAGGGTCAGACAGCCCCAGCATTTT

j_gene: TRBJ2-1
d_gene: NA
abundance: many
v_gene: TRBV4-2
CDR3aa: CASSQGSGTGRRGTSNEQFF
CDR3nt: TGTGCCAGCAGCCAAGGATCCGGGACAGGGCGCCGGGGGACTAGCAATGAGCAGTTCTTC

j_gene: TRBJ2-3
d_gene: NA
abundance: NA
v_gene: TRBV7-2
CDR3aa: CASSYRADTQYF
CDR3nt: TGTGCCAGCAGCTACCGGGCAGATACGCAGTATTTT

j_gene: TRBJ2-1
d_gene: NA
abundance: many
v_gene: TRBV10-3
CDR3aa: CAISEPPRLSYNEQFF
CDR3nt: TGTGCCATCAGTGAGCCCCCGAGACTCTCCTACAATGAGCAGTTCTTC

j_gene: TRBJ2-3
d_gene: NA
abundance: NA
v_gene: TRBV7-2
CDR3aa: CASSLGTIGTDTQYF
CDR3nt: TGTGCCAGCAGCTTAGGGACTATAGGCACAGATACGCAGTATTTT

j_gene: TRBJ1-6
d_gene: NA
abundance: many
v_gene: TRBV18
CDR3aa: CASSPRAGEPPLHF
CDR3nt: TGTGCCAGCTCACCACGGGCAGGGGAGCCACCCCTCCACTTT

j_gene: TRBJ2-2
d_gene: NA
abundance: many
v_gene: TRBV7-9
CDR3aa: CASGAGTLRGELFF
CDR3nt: TGTGCCAGCGGTGCGGGGACCCTGAGAGGGGAGCTGTTTTTT

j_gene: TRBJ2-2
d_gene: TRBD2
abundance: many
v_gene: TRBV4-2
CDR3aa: CASSQDSAGASTGELFF
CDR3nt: TGTGCCAGCAGCCAAGATTCCGCGGGAGCTAGCACCGGGGAGCTGTTTTTT

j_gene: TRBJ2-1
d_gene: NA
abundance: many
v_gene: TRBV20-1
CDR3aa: CSARYHATGIEQFF
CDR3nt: TGCAGTGCTAGATACCACGCCACAGGGATTGAGCAGTTCTTC

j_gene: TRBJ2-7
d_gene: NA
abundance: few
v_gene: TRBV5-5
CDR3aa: CASSPTTGSSYEQYF
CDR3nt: TGTGCCAGCAGCCCCACGACAGGTAGCTCCTACGAGCAGTACTTC

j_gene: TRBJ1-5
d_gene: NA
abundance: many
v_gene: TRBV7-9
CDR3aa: CASSLGSQSFQPQHF
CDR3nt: TGTGCCAGCAGCTTAGGGTCACAGTCATTCCAGCCCCAGCATTTT

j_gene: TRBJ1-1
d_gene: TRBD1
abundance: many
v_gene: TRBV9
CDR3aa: CASLGDSHTEAFF
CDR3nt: TGTGCCAGCCTCGGGGACAGTCACACTGAAGCTTTCTTT

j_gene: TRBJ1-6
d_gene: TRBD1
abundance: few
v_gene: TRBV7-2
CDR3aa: CASSTGQGARSPNSPLHF
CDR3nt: TGTGCCAGCAGCACCGGACAGGGGGCAAGGTCACCCAATTCACCCCTCCACTTT

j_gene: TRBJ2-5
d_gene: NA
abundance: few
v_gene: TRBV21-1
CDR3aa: CASSKFYRGERQETQYF
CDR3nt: TGTGCCAGCAGCAAATTTTACAGGGGGGAGCGACAAGAGACCCAGTACTTC

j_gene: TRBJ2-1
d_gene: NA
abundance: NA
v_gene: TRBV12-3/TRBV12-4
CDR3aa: CASSLAESSYNEQFF
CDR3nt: TGTGCCAGCAGTTTAGCGGAGAGCTCCTACAATGAGCAGTTCTTC

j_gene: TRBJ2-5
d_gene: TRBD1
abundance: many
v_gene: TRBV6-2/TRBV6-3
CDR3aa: CASRWTGEETQYF
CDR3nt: TGTGCCAGCAGGTGGACAGGTGAAGAGACCCAGTACTTC

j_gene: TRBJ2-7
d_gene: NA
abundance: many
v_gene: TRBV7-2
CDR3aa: CASSGNRASQYF
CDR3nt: TGTGCCAGCAGCGGAAACAGGGCCTCGCAGTACTTC

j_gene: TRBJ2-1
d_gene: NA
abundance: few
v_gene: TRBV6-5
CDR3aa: CASSYSKTAKGQFF
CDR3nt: TGTGCCAGCAGTTACTCGAAAACGGCCAAGGGGCAGTTCTTC

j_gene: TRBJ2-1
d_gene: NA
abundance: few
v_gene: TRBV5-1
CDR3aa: CASSSLATNNEQFF
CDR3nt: TGCGCCAGCAGCTCCCTAGCGACAAACAATGAGCAGTTCTTC

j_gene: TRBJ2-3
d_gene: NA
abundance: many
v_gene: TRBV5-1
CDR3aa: CASSLAAAPDTQYF
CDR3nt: TGCGCCAGCAGCTTGGCCGCGGCCCCAGATACGCAGTATTTT

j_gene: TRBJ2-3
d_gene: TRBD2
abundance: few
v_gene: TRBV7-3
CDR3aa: CASSLHPQVAGRRTDTQYF
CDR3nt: TGTGCCAGCAGCTTACATCCCCAGGTAGCGGGGAGGCGCACAGATACGCAGTATTTT

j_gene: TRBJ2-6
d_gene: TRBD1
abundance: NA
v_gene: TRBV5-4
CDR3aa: CASSLTRDSLTGINVLTF
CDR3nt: TGTGCCAGCAGCCTCACCCGGGACAGTTTAACTGGGATCAACGTCCTGACTTTC

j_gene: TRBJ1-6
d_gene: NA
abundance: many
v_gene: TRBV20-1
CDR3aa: CSARDSGSPLHF
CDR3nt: TGCAGTGCTAGAGATAGCGGATCACCCCTCCACTTT

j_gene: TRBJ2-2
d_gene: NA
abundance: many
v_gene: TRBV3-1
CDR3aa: CASSQGPRELFF
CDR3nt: TGTGCCAGCAGCCAAGGACCCCGGGAGCTGTTTTTT

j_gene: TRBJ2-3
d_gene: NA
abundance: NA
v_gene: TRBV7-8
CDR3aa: CASSLAWTSSTDTQYF
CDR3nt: TGTGCCAGCAGCTTAGCGTGGACAAGTAGCACAGATACGCAGTATTTT

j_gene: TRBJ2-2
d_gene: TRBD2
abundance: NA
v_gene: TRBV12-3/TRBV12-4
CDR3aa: CASSLDTAGAGGELFF
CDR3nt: TGTGCCAGCAGTTTAGACACAGCGGGAGCGGGCGGGGAGCTGTTTTTT

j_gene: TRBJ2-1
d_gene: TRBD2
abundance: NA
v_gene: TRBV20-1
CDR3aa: CSASGGYNEQFF
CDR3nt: TGCAGTGCTAGCGGGGGGTACAATGAGCAGTTCTTC

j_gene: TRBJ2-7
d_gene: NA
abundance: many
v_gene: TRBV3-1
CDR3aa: CASSQDGRTGRYEQYF
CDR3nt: TGTGCCAGCAGCCAAGATGGACGGACCGGCCGGTACGAGCAGTACTTC

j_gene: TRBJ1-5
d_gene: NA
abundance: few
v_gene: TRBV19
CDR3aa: CASSKVNQPQHF
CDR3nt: TGTGCCAGTAGTAAGGTAAATCAGCCCCAGCATTTT

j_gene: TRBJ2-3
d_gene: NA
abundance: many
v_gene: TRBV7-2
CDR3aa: CASSLGSTDPMNF
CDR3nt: TGTGCCAGCAGCTTAGGTAGCACCGACCCTATGAATTTT

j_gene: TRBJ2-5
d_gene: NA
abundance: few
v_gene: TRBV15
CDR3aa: CATSRDLTQETQYF
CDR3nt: TGTGCCACCAGCAGAGATCTGACGCAAGAGACCCAGTACTTC

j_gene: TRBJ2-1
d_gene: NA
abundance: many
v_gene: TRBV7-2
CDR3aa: CASSLADSSYNEQFF
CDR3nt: TGTGCCAGCAGCTTAGCAGATAGCTCCTACAATGAGCAGTTCTTC

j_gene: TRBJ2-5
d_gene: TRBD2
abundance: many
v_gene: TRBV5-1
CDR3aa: CASSLERTSGAQYF
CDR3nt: TGCGCCAGCAGCTTGGAGCGGACTAGCGGGGCTCAGTACTTC

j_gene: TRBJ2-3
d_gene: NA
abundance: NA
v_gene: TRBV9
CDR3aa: CASSAHQARDTQYF
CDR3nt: TGTGCCAGCAGCGCCCATCAGGCACGGGATACGCAGTATTTT